The 18 T cell receptor beta chains below come from one sample, sequenced in a study of cytomegalovirus exposure and HLA in healthy donors. This PCR relied on a set of 60 Vbeta primers and 13 Jbeta primers. Data came from immunoSEQ multiplex PCR; TCRdb stores just in-frame clones and leaves some out. The table includes under 200,000 clones, around 78% detected once. Sequenced: PBMCs. The receptors come from a man in his forties or fifties in good health and CMV-seronegative.

This sequence joins TRBV6-4 and TRBJ1-1; 10 nucleotides align to TRBD1. Germline lookup yields CDR1 MRHNA and CDR2 SNTAGT. The CDR3 runs to 14 residues. V lost 5 bases, J lost 6 bases, and 6 bases stayed unmatched. As DNA, the CDR3 is TGTGCCAGCAGTAAGGACAGGGGGTCGTCTGAAGCTTTCTTT. It encodes CASSKDRGSSEAFF.

The J gene is TRBJ1-1, the V gene TRBV5-1; 9 nucleotides align to TRBD1. The CDR3 sequence is 14 residues long. V was clipped by 3 bases and J by 3 bases; unmatched bases: 3. Germline V gives CDR1 SGHRS, CDR2 YFSETQ. The CDR3 sequence is CASSSGTGYTEAFF. In DNA form, the CDR3 reads TGCGCCAGCAGCTCCGGGACAGGGTACACTGAAGCTTTCTTT.

The V and J genes are TRBV5-1 and TRBJ2-1; the match to TRBD2 covers 7 bases. Germline loops: CDR1 SGHRS, CDR2 YFSETQ. This CDR3 spans 15 amino acids. V dropped 1 base and J dropped 7; count of bases not matched to a gene: 8. CDR3 coding DNA: TGCGCCAGCAGCTTGTTAGCTAGCGGTGCTAATGAGCAGTTCTTC. Translated: CASSLLASGANEQFF.

V gene TRBV5-1 combines with J gene TRBJ2-7, with 8 bases matching TRBD2. The germline CDR1 and CDR2 sequences are SGHRS and YFSETQ. The junction had 12 bases not matched to a gene; V was cut back by 0 bases and J by 7 bases. The CDR3 runs 16 residues. The CDR3 sequence: CASSLGVGGGPQEQYV. As DNA, the CDR3 is TGCGCCAGCAGCTTGGGGGTTGGCGGGGGGCCTCAAGAGCAGTACGTC.

V usage is TRBV9 and J usage is TRBJ2-7; TRBD2 aligns across 9 bases. The V gene end was trimmed by 0 bases and the J gene end by 3 bases; junction bases not matched to a gene: 4. Per the germline V gene, CDR1 is SGDLS and CDR2 is YYNGEE. This CDR3 comprises 15 residues. Here the CDR3 DNA reads TGTGCCAGCAGCGTAGGGTATAGCGGGAGCTACGAGCAGTACTTC. Translation gives CASSVGYSGSYEQYF. Looking up the rest from reference TRBV9 and TRBJ2-7 gives the full variable domain: DSGVTQTPKHLITATGQRVTLRCSPRSGDLSVYWYQQSLDQGLQFLIQYYNGEERAKGNILERFSAQQFPDLHSELNLSSLELGDSALYFCASSVGYSGSYEQYFGPGTRLTVT.

This rearrangement joins TRBV5-1 to TRBJ2-5, with D possibly being TRBD1 or TRBD2 (5 bases each). The J call may be in error: the DNA end matches TRBJ2-7 better. The CDR3 loop spans 13 amino acids. Germline V gene data show CDR1 as SGHRS and CDR2 as YFSETQ. The CDR3 loop reads CASSLGGASEQYF. The DNA for the CDR3 is TGCGCCAGCAGCTTGGGAGGGGCTAGCGAGCAGTACTTC.

This rearrangement joins TRBV5-6 to TRBJ1-2; 10 positions agree with TRBD1. The trim removed 1 base at V and 8 bases at J, leaving 11 bases unmatched. The CDR3 runs 16 residues. Germline CDR1 reads SGHDT; CDR2 reads YYEEEE. Here the CDR3 reads CASSLMGQGTFGGYTF. CDR3 nucleotide sequence: TGTGCCAGCAGCTTGATGGGACAGGGGACCTTTGGGGGCTACACCTTC.

J is TRBJ1-5 and V is TRBV6-1, with D possibly TRBD1 on 5 matching bases. V shed 4 bases and J shed 3 bases, with 16 bases lying between them. CDR1 and CDR2 from the germline V gene are MNHNS and SASEGT. The CDR3 spans 16 residues. The CDR3 region has the DNA TGTGCCAGCAGTGGTCGACAGAAAACTATCAATCAGCCCCAGCATTTT. Amino acid sequence: CASSGRQKTINQPQHF.

The chain uses TRBV2 and TRBJ2-1; no reliable D call. Germline CDR1 SNHLY, CDR2 FYNNEI. Between the trimmed V and J ends, which lost 7 bases and 4 bases, there was a span of 11 bases. The CDR3 has 13 residues. The CDR3 region has the DNA TGTGCCAGCACCAGAGGCGTGTACAATGAGCAGTTCTTC. It translates to CASTRGVYNEQFF. The entire variable domain, with the rest obtained from reference TRBV2 and TRBJ2-1, is as follows: EPEVTQTPSHQVTQMGQEVILRCVPISNHLYFYWYRQILGQKVEFLVSFYNNEISEKSEIFDDQFSVERPDGSNFTLKIRSTKLEDSAMYFCASTRGVYNEQFFGPGTRLTVL.

The J gene is TRBJ1-6, the V gene TRBV6-6; 12 bases map to TRBD1. The CDR3 consists of 15 residues. Germline V gene data show CDR1 as MNHNY and CDR2 as SVGAGI (reference sequence). Germline trimming cut 6 bases from V and 10 bases from J; bases unmatched to any gene: 7. The CDR3 DNA reads as TGTGCCAGCAGCACTGGGACAGGGGGCGCATCACCCCTCCACTTT. Translating gives CASSTGTGGASPLHF.

The CDR3 DNA follows: TGTGCCAGCAGTTTGTCAGTTAGCAATCAGCCCCAGCATTTT. Protein sequence: CASSLSVSNQPQHF. The rearrangement uses TRBV27 and TRBJ1-5; no firm D call. The CDR3 is made up of 14 amino acids. The germline gives CDR1 MNHEY, CDR2 SMNVEV (reference sequence). Trimming left V 3 bases short and J 0 bases short, with 6 bases between.

This chain joins TRBV10-1 and TRBJ2-3; 7 bases fit TRBD2. The CDR3 length is 14 residues. Germline V gives CDR1 WNHNN, CDR2 SYGVQD (reference sequence). The V segment lost 5 bases and the J segment 3 bases; nucleotides outside the gene matches: 5. CDR3 loop: CASSLSGETDTQYF. Written as DNA, the CDR3 is TGCGCCAGCAGTCTCAGCGGGGAAACAGATACGCAGTATTTT.

The V gene is TRBV28, the J gene TRBJ1-1; 8 bases match TRBD1. The trim removed 5 bases at V and 10 bases at J, leaving 6 bases unmatched. The CDR3 extends over 12 amino acids. CDR1 and CDR2 from the germline V gene are MDHEN and SYDVKM. CDR3 residues: CASSTSDRAAFF. The CDR3, as DNA: TGTGCCAGCAGTACCTCGGACAGGGCAGCTTTCTTT.

This chain connects TRBV27 to TRBJ2-3; 9 positions agree with TRBD1. Trimming removed 4 bases from V and 2 bases from J; junction bases left unmatched: 4. The CDR3 is made up of 15 amino acids. From germline, CDR1 is MNHEY and CDR2 SMNVEV (reference sequence). This chain's CDR3 is CASSSGQGITDTQYF. The DNA for the CDR3 is TGTGCCAGCAGTTCGGGACAGGGCATCACAGATACGCAGTATTTT.

The V and J genes are TRBV10-1 and TRBJ1-1; D is undetermined. The CDR3 spans 13 residues. Trimming cost V 10 bases and J 0 bases, with 12 bases left between them. Germline V lookup: CDR1 WNHNN, CDR2 SYGVQD (reference sequence). CDR3 protein: CATAASMNTEAFF. In DNA form, the CDR3 reads TGCGCCACCGCGGCATCCATGAACACTGAAGCTTTCTTT.

V gene TRBV4-1 combines with J gene TRBJ2-3, with D possibly TRBD2 on 5 matching bases. V dropped 1 base and J dropped 0 bases, with 11 bases sitting between them. Germline CDR1 and CDR2: MGHRA and YSYEKL. The CDR3 is 16 amino acids. This CDR3 reads CASSQGWSGSTDTQYF. The CDR3 region has the DNA TGCGCCAGCAGCCAAGGGTGGAGCGGTAGCACAGATACGCAGTATTTT.

The rearrangement links TRBV19 to TRBJ1-5; 7 nucleotides match TRBD1. Germline lookup yields CDR1 LNHDA and CDR2 SQIVND (reference sequence). This CDR3 comprises 14 residues. Trimming removed 8 bases from V and 4 bases from J; junction bases left unmatched: 8. CDR3 DNA sequence: TGTGCCAGTTCCGGGACAGCGACTAATCAGCCCCAGCATTTT. It yields the protein CASSGTATNQPQHF.

CDR3 region: CATYRWTGKNIQYF. CDR3 coding DNA: TGTGCCACTTACAGGTGGACAGGCAAAAACATTCAGTACTTC. The genes are TRBV15 and TRBJ2-4; TRBD1 matches at 7 bases. Germline CDR1 reads LNHNV; CDR2 reads YYDKDF (reference sequence). Trimming took 9 bases from V and 3 from J; bases not matched to a gene: 8. CDR3 length equals 14 residues.